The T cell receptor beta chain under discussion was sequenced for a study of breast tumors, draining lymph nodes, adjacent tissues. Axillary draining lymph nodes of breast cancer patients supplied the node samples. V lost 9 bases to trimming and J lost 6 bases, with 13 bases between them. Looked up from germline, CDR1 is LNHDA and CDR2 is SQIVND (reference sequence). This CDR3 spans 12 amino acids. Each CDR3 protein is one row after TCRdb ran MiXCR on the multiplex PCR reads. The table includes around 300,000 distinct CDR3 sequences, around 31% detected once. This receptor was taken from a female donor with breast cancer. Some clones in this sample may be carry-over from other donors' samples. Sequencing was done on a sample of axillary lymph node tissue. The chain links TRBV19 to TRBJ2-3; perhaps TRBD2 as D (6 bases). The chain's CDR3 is CASSARGDTQYF. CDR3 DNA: TGTGCCAGCAGCGCCCGGGGGGATACGCAGTATTTT.